The clone carrying this TCR beta chain was detected once. The antigen remains unidentified. This CDR3 spans 13 amino acids. V was shortened by 1 base and J by 3 bases, with 6 bases between the two germline ends. Library preparation (for TCRbeta) was performed with unique molecular identifiers. TCRdb fed the PCR reads into MiXCR, producing one record per CDR3 protein. The sample records roughly 400,000 distinct CDR3 sequences, 43% being singletons. These data belong to a study of T-cell reconstitution after alpha-beta-depleted transplantation in children. Whole-study results and caveats: Newly made T cells mostly supplied T-cell counts and diversity one year after transplant. In patients about two months after transplant, alpha-beta T cells reportedly arose from several hundred expanded graft clones. Certain patients had high TCRbeta diversity at day 60, and it came from recipient T cells and thymic progenitors that survived.

V is TRBV12-3 or TRBV12-4 and J is TRBJ1-2; D is undetermined. The sequence was obtained from a girl aged 2-9 years with aplastic anemia, due to receive a stem cell transplant. The material was PBMCs, obtained before TCRalphabeta/CD19-depleted stem cell transplant. CDR3 sequence (DNA): TGTGCCAGCAGTTTAGATTGGGACTATGGCTACACCTTC. Translating it yields CASSLDWDYGYTF.